The source of this T cell receptor beta chain is a study of blood T cell repertoires in COVID-19. The wider study: Researchers got acute and convalescent COVID-19 samples from the United States, Italy and Spain. The cDNA or gDNA used as material had been derived from T cells, B-cell-depleted T cells, or PBMCs.

The table lists this clone with a count of one. The CDR3 is 14 amino acids. V was pared by 0 bases and J by 4 bases, with 9 bases between. The germline gives CDR1 KGHSH, CDR2 LQKENI. Patients from Seattle were sampled longitudinally, starting during active infection. In the original workflow: Estimation of nucleated cell counts relied on the amplification of reference gene primers. Sequenced by immunoSEQ multiplex PCR; TCRdb stores in-frame clones only, minus some. D and trimming were read from the DNA, whereas the V and J calls and clone size are those reported in that table. Of about 200,000 clones listed, over 75% are singletons.

The sequence was obtained from a man between 50 and 59 years old with COVID-19, enrolled during active disease. The chain uses TRBV18 and TRBJ2-5; TRBD2 might be the D (5 bases). Specimen: peripheral blood. CDR3 in DNA: TGTGCCAGCTCACCACCCGCCCGGGGAGAGACCCAGTACTTC. This sequence encodes CASSPPARGETQYF.